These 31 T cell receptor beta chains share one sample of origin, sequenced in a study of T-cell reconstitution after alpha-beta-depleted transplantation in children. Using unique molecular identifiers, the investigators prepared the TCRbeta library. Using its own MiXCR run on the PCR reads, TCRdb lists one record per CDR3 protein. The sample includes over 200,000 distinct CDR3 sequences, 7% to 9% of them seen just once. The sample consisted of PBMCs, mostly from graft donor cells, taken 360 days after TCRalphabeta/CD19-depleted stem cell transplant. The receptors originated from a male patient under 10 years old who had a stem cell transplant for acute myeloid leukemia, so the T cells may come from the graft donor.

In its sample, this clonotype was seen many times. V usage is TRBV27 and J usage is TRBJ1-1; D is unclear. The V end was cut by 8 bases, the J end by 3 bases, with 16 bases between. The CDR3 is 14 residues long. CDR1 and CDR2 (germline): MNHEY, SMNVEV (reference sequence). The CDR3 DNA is TGTGCCAGCCTCGGGAGGGAATCTTACACTGAAGCTTTCTTT. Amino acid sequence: CASLGRESYTEAFF.

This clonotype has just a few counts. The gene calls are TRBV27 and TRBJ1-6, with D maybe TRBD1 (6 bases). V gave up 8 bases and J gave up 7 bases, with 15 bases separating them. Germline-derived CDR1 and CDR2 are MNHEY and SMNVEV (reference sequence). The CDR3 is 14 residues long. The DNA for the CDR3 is TGTGCCAGCGGAACAGGGTTCCACAATTCACCCCTCCACTTT. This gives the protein CASGTGFHNSPLHF.

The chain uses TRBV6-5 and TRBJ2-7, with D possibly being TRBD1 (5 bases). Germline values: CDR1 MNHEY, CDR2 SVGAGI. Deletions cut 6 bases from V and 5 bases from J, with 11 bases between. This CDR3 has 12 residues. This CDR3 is CASSQQGNEQYF. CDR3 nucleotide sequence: TGTGCCAGCAGCCAGCAGGGAAACGAGCAGTACTTC.

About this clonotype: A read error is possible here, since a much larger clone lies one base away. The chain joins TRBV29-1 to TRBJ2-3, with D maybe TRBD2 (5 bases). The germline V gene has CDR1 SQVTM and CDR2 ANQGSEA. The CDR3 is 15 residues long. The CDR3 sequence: CGVDSGGSSTDTQYF. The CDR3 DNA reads TGCGGCGTGGATTCAGGAGGCTCAAGCACAGATACGCAGTATTTT.

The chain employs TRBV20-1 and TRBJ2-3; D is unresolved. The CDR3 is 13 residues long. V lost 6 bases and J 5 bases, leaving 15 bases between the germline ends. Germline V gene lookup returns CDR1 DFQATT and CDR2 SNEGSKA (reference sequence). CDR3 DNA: TGCAGTGCCGCGCATGACCTCCGAGATACGCAGTATTTT. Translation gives CSAAHDLRDTQYF.

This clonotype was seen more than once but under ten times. The CDR3 region has the DNA TGCAGTGCTAGGGTTAGCGGGGGGAACACCGGGGAGCTGTTTTTT. Protein sequence: CSARVSGGNTGELFF. The J gene is TRBJ2-2, the V gene TRBV20-1, with 9 bases that match TRBD2. The CDR3 has 15 amino acids. CDR1 is DFQATT and CDR2 is SNEGSKA in the germline V gene (reference sequence). Trimming took 3 bases from V and 1 from J; bases not matched to a gene: 3.

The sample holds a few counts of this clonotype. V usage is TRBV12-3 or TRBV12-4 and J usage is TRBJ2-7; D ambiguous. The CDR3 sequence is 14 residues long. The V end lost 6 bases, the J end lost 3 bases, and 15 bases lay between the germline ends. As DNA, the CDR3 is TGTGCCAGCAGCAAAAGGACCCCCAGCTACGAGCAGTACTTC. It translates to CASSKRTPSYEQYF.

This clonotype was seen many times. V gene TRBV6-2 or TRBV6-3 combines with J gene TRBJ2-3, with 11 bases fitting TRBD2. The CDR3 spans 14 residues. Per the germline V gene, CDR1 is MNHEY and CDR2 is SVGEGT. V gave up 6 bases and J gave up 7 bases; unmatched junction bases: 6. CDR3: CASSRGLAGNTQYF. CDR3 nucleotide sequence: TGTGCCAGCAGCCGAGGACTAGCGGGTAATACGCAGTATTTT.

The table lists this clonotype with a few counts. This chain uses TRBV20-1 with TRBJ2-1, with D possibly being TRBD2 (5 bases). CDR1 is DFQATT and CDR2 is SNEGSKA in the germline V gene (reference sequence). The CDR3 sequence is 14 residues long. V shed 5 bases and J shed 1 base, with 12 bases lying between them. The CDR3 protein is CSAVLGPSYNEQFF. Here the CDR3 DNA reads TGCAGTGCTGTACTAGGACCATCCTACAATGAGCAGTTCTTC.

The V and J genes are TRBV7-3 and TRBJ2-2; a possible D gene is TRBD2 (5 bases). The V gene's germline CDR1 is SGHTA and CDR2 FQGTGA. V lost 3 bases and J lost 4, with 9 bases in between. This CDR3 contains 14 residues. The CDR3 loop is CASSFSGPTGELFF. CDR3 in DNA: TGTGCCAGCAGCTTCAGCGGACCCACCGGGGAGCTGTTTTTT.

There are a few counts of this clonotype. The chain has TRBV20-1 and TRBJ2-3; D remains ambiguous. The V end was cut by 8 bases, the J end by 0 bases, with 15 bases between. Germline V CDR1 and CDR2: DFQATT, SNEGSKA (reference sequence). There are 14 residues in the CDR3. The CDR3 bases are TGCAGTTTCTATCACCAGGTTAGCACAGATACGCAGTATTTT. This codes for CSFYHQVSTDTQYF.

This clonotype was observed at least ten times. CDR3 DNA sequence: TGCAGTGCGGTTTGGAGGGAGGGATACAATGAGCAGTTCTTC. Encoded protein: CSAVWREGYNEQFF. J is TRBJ2-1 and V is TRBV20-1, with 7 bases lining up with TRBD2. Germline CDR1 DFQATT, CDR2 SNEGSKA (reference sequence). The ends lost 6 bases at V and 4 bases at J; junction bases unmatched: 9. The CDR3 extends over 14 amino acids.

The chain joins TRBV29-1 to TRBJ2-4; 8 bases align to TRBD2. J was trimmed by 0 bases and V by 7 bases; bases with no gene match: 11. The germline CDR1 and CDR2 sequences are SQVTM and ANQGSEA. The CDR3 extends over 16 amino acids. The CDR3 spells CSALRVAGLAKNIQYF. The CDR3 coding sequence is TGCAGCGCCCTTCGGGTAGCGGGATTAGCCAAAAACATTCAGTACTTC.

The CDR3 loop is CASSGPGHPNTEAFF. The CDR3 nucleotides read TGTGCCAGTAGTGGTCCGGGACACCCGAACACTGAAGCTTTCTTT. The chain has TRBV19 and TRBJ1-1; a weak D match, TRBD1 (6 bases). The germline CDR1 and CDR2 sequences are LNHDA and SQIVND (reference sequence). The V end lost 5 bases, the J end lost 1 base, and 14 bases lay between the germline ends. CDR3 length: 15 amino acids.

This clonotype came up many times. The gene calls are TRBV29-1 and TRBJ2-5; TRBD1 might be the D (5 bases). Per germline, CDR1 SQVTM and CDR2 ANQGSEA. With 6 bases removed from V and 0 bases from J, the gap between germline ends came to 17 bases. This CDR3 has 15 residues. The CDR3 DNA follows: TGCAGCGTCATCTCCCCCGACAGAAACCAAGAGACCCAGTACTTC. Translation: CSVISPDRNQETQYF.

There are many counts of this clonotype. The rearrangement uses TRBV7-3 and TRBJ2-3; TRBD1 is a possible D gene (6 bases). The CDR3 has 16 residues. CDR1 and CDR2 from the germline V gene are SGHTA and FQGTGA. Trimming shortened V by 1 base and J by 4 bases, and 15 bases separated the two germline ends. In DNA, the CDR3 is TGTGCCAGCAGCTTAAACAGGGCGGTACGCTCAGATACGCAGTATTTT. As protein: CASSLNRAVRSDTQYF.

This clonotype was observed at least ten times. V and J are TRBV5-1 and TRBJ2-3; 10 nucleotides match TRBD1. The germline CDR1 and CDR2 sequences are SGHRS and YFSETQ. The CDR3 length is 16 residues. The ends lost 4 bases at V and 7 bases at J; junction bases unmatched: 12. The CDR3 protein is CASSPSRTGGSYTQYF. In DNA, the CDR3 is TGCGCCAGCAGCCCTTCCCGGACAGGGGGTAGCTATACGCAGTATTTT. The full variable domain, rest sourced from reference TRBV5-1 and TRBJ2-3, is KAGVTQTPRYLIKTRGQQVTLSCSPISGHRSVSWYQQTPGQGLQFLFEYFSETQRNKGNFPGRFSGRQFSNSRSEMNVSTLELGDSALYLCASSPSRTGGSYTQYFGPGTRLTVL.

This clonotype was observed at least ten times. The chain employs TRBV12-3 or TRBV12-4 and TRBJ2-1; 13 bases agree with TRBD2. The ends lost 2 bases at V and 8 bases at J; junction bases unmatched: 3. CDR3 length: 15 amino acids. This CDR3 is CASSLRLAGGDEQFF. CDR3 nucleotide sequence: TGTGCCAGCAGTTTACGACTAGCGGGGGGAGATGAGCAGTTCTTC.

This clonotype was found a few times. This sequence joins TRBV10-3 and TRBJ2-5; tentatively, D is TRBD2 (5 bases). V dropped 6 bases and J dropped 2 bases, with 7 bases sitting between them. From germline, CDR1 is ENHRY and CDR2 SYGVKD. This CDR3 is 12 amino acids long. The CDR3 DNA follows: TGTGCCATCAGGGACTTTCAAGAGACCCAGTACTTC. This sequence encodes CAIRDFQETQYF.

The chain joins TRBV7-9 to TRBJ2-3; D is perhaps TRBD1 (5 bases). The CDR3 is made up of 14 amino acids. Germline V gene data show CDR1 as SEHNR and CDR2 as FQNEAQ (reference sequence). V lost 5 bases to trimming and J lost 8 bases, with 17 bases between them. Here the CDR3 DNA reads TGTGCCAGCAGCCAAATCCCGCAGGGTGTTACGCAGTATTTT. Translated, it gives CASSQIPQGVTQYF.

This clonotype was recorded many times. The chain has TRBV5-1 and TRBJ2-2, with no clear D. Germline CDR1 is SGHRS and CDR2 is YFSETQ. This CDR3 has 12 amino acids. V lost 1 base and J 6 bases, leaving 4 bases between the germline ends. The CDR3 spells CASSLSAGELFF. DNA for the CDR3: TGCGCCAGCAGCTTGAGTGCCGGGGAGCTGTTTTTT.

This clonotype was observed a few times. The CDR3 is CAGSFGLDTGELFF. As DNA, the CDR3 is TGCGCCGGCTCCTTCGGGCTAGACACCGGGGAGCTGTTTTTT. The chain uses TRBV5-1 and TRBJ2-2; D gene uncertain. The germline V gene encodes CDR1 SGHRS and CDR2 YFSETQ. Trimming took off 10 bases at V and 3 bases at J, with 16 bases between the two ends. This CDR3 region has 14 residues.

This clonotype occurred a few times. CDR3 region: CASSSLGTHSYEQYF. DNA of the CDR3: TGTGCCAGCAGTTCTCTTGGAACGCACTCCTACGAGCAGTACTTC. This chain uses TRBV27 with TRBJ2-7; D is unresolved. The CDR3 covers 15 residues. Germline-derived CDR1 and CDR2 are MNHEY and SMNVEV (reference sequence). V was cut by 4 bases and J by 0 bases, with 13 bases left in between.

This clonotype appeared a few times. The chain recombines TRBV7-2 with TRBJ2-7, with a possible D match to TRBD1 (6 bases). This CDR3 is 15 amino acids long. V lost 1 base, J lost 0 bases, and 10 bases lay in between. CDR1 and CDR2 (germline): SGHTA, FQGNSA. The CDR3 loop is CASSLGGQLSYEQYF. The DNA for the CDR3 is TGTGCCAGCAGCTTAGGGGGACAACTCTCCTACGAGCAGTACTTC.

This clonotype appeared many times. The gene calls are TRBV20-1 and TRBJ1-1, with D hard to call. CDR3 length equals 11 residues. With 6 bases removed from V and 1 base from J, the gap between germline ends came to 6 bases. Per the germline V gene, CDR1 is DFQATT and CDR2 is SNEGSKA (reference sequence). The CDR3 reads CSAPRNTEAFF. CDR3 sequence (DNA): TGCAGTGCCCCCAGGAACACTGAAGCTTTCTTT.

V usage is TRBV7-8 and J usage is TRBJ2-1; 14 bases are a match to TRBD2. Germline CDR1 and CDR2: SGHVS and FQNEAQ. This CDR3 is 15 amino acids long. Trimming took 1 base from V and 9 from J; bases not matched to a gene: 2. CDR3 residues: CASSLGGLAGVEQFF. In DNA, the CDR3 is TGTGCCAGCAGCTTAGGGGGACTAGCGGGAGTTGAGCAGTTCTTC.

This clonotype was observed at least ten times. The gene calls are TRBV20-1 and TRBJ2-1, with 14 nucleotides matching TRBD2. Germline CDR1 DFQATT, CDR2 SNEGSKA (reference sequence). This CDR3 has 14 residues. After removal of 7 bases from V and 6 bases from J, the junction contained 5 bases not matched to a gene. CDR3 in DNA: TGCAGTGGGGGGACTAGCGGGAGAGGCAATGAGCAGTTCTTC. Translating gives CSGGTSGRGNEQFF.

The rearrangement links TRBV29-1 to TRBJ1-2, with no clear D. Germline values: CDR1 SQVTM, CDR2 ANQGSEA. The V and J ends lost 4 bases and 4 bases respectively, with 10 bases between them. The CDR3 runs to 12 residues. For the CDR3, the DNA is TGCAGCGTTGTACCACCGGGCTATGGCTACACCTTC. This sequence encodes CSVVPPGYGYTF.

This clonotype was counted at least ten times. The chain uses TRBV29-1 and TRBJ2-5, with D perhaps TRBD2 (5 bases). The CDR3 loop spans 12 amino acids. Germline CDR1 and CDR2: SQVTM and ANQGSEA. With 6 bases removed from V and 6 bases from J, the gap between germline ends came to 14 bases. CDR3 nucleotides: TGCAGCGTCACTAGTACGATGAAGACCCAGTACTTC. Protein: CSVTSTMKTQYF.

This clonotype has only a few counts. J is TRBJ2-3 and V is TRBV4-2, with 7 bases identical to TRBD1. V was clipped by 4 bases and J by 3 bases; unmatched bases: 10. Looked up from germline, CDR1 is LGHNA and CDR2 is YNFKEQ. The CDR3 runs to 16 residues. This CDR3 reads CASSPSRDSLTDTQYF. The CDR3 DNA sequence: TGTGCCAGCAGCCCCAGCCGGGACAGCCTGACAGATACGCAGTATTTT.

The CDR3 here is CASRTAGLADTQYF. In nucleotides, the CDR3 is TGTGCCAGCAGGACGGCGGGACTAGCCGATACGCAGTATTTT. This rearrangement joins TRBV6-1 to TRBJ2-3, with 9 bases matching TRBD2. J gave up 6 bases and V 6 bases, and 7 bases lay outside the gene matches. Germline-derived CDR1 and CDR2 are MNHNS and SASEGT. The CDR3 loop spans 14 amino acids.